This is a list of T cell receptor beta chains from one sample in a study of cytomegalovirus exposure and HLA in healthy donors. Generated by immunoSEQ multiplex PCR, the TCRdb table keeps only in-frame clones and is missing some. The table includes under 130,000 clones, 74% detected once. The specimen was PBMCs. The receptors here all came from a man aged 50 or older in good health and CMV-seropositive. Both conserved end residues are part of each CDR3. Each record gives: CDR3 protein, CDR3 DNA, J gene, D gene, clone size, V gene. A D gene is named only where the DNA matches it firmly. Where a row states a size, it is once, few, many or the class of an expanded clone; other rows omit it.

CDR3aa: CVGQVKHEQFF
CDR3nt: TGCGTCGGTCAGGTTAAGCATGAGCAGTTCTTC
j_gene: TRBJ2-1
d_gene: .
abundance: .
v_gene: TRBV10-2

CDR3aa: CASSARTGGGYTF
CDR3nt: TGTGCCAGCAGCGCGCGGACCGGGGGGGGCTACACCTTC
j_gene: TRBJ1-2
d_gene: .
abundance: .
v_gene: TRBV5-6

CDR3aa: CAWSWGRAAGELFF
CDR3nt: TGTGCCTGGAGTTGGGGGAGGGCCGCCGGGGAGCTGTTTTTT
j_gene: TRBJ2-2
d_gene: TRBD2
abundance: once
v_gene: TRBV30

CDR3aa: CASNTSGSHPHEQFF
CDR3nt: TGTGCCAGCAACACTAGCGGGAGTCATCCCCATGAGCAGTTCTTC
j_gene: TRBJ2-1
d_gene: TRBD2
abundance: .
v_gene: TRBV7-3

CDR3aa: CASSLGGNTGELFF
CDR3nt: TGCGCCAGCAGCTTAGGGGGGAACACCGGGGAGCTGTTTTTT
j_gene: TRBJ2-2
d_gene: .
abundance: once
v_gene: TRBV5-1

CDR3aa: CAWSALDRVVYF
CDR3nt: TGTGCCTGGAGTGCCCTCGACAGGGTTGTGTACTTC
j_gene: TRBJ2-7
d_gene: TRBD1
abundance: .
v_gene: TRBV30

CDR3aa: CASSGFEKVYEQYF
CDR3nt: TGTGCCAGCAGCGGCTTTGAAAAAGTCTACGAGCAGTACTTC
j_gene: TRBJ2-7
d_gene: .
abundance: once
v_gene: TRBV5-4

CDR3aa: CASSRDRGTYEQYF
CDR3nt: TGTGCCAGCAGTCGAGACAGGGGGACCTACGAGCAGTACTTC
j_gene: TRBJ2-7
d_gene: TRBD1
abundance: .
v_gene: TRBV27

CDR3aa: CASSLVVQSTDTQYF
CDR3nt: TGCGCCAGCAGCTTGGTGGTACAGAGCACAGATACGCAGTATTTT
j_gene: TRBJ2-3
d_gene: .
abundance: .
v_gene: TRBV5-1

CDR3aa: CASSPRGTDNYGYTF
CDR3nt: TGTGCCAGCAGCCCTCGGGGGACAGATAACTATGGCTACACCTTC
j_gene: TRBJ1-2
d_gene: TRBD1
abundance: once
v_gene: TRBV5-5

CDR3aa: CASSVDGTGLGTQYF
CDR3nt: TGTGCCAGCAGCGTAGATGGGACTGGACTAGGGACCCAGTACTTC
j_gene: TRBJ2-5
d_gene: TRBD2
abundance: .
v_gene: TRBV9

CDR3aa: CAISDPPGDNEQFF
CDR3nt: TGTGCCATCAGTGACCCCCCAGGGGACAATGAGCAGTTCTTC
j_gene: TRBJ2-1
d_gene: .
abundance: .
v_gene: TRBV10-3

CDR3aa: CASSLEPGQDNEKLFF
CDR3nt: TGTGCCAGCAGCTTGGAGCCGGGACAGGATAATGAAAAACTGTTTTTT
j_gene: TRBJ1-4
d_gene: TRBD1
abundance: few
v_gene: TRBV11-3

CDR3aa: CASSTRDRPLLQYF
CDR3nt: TGTGCCAGTAGTACACGAGACAGGCCACTACTTCAGTACTTC
j_gene: TRBJ2-4
d_gene: .
abundance: .
v_gene: TRBV19

CDR3aa: CASSQERIGLAGGGDTQYF
CDR3nt: TGTGCCAGCAGCCAAGAGAGAATAGGACTAGCGGGAGGGGGAGATACGCAGTATTTT
j_gene: TRBJ2-3
d_gene: TRBD2
abundance: .
v_gene: TRBV4-2

CDR3aa: CASSESGQGAYGYTF
CDR3nt: TGTGCCAGCAGTGAATCGGGACAGGGGGCCTATGGCTACACCTTC
j_gene: TRBJ1-2
d_gene: TRBD1
abundance: .
v_gene: TRBV2

CDR3aa: CASLHRWGVILTGELFF
CDR3nt: TGTGCCAGCCTACACAGGTGGGGGGTTATTCTGACCGGGGAGCTGTTTTTT
j_gene: TRBJ2-2
d_gene: .
abundance: .
v_gene: TRBV21-1

CDR3aa: CASSRLLGETQYF
CDR3nt: TGCGCCAGCAGCCGACTCCTCGGGGAGACCCAGTACTTC
j_gene: TRBJ2-5
d_gene: .
abundance: .
v_gene: TRBV4-1

CDR3aa: CASSLVIAGSTDTQYF
CDR3nt: TGTGCCAGCAGCTTAGTTATAGCGGGGAGCACAGATACGCAGTATTTT
j_gene: TRBJ2-3
d_gene: TRBD2
abundance: .
v_gene: TRBV5-4

CDR3aa: CASSFIQGNTGELFF
CDR3nt: TGTGCCAGCAGCTTCATCCAGGGGAACACCGGGGAGCTGTTTTTT
j_gene: TRBJ2-2
d_gene: .
abundance: .
v_gene: TRBV5-4

CDR3aa: CASGQGTEAFF
CDR3nt: TGTGCCAGCGGACAGGGCACTGAAGCTTTCTTT
j_gene: TRBJ1-1
d_gene: TRBD1
abundance: few
v_gene: TRBV6-5

CDR3aa: CASSYSGQENGYTF
CDR3nt: TGTGCCAGCAGTTACTCGGGACAGGAGAATGGCTACACCTTC
j_gene: TRBJ1-2
d_gene: TRBD1
abundance: .
v_gene: TRBV6-5

CDR3aa: CASSLVEGSQYF
CDR3nt: TGTGCCAGCAGCTTAGTGGAGGGCAGTCAGTACTTC
j_gene: TRBJ2-4
d_gene: .
abundance: once
v_gene: TRBV7-2

CDR3aa: CASSEVAGVYEQYF
CDR3nt: TGTGCCAGCAGTGAAGTTGCGGGAGTCTACGAGCAGTACTTC
j_gene: TRBJ2-7
d_gene: TRBD2
abundance: .
v_gene: TRBV6-1

CDR3aa: CSVGVDSSGNTIYF
CDR3nt: TGCAGCGTTGGGGTCGACAGCTCTGGAAACACCATATATTTT
j_gene: TRBJ1-3
d_gene: .
abundance: .
v_gene: TRBV29-1